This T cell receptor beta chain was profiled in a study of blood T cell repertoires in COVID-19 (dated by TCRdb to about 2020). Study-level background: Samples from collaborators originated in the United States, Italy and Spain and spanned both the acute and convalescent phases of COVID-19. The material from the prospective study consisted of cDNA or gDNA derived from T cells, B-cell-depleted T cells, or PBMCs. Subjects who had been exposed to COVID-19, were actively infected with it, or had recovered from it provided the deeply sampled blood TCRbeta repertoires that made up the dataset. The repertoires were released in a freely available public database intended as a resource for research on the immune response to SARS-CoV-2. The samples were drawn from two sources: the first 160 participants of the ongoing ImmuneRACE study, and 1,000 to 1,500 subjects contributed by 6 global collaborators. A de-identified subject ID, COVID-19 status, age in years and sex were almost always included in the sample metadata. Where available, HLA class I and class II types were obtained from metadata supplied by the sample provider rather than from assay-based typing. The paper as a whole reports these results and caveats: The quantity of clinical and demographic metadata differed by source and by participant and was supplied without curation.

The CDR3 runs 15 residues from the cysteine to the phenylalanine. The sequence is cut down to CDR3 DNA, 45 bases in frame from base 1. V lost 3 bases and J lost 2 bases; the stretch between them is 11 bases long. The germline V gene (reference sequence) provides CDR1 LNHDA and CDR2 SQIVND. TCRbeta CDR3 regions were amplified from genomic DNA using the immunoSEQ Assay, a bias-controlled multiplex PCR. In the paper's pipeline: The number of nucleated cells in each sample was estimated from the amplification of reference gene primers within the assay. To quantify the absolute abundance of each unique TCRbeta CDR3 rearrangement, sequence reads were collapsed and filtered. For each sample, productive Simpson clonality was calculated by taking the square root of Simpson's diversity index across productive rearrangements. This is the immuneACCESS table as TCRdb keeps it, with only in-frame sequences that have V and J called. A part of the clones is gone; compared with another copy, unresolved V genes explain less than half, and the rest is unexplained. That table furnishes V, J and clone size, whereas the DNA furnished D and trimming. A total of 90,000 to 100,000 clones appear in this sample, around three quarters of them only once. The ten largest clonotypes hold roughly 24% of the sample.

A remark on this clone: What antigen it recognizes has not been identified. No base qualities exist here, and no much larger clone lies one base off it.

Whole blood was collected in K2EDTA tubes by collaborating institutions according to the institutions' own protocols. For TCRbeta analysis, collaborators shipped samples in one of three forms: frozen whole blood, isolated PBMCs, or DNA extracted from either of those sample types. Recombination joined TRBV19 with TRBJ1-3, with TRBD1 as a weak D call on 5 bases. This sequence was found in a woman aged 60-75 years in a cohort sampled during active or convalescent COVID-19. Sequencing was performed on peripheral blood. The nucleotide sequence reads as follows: TGTGCCAGTAGTATTGGTCGGGGGGCTGGAAACACCATATATTTT. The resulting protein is CASSIGRGAGNTIYF. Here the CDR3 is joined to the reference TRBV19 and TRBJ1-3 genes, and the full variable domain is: DGGITQSPKYLFRKEGQNVTLSCEQNLNHDAMYWYRQDPGQGLRLIYYSQIVNDFQKGDIAEGYSVSREKKESFPLTVTSAQKNPTAFYLCASSIGRGAGNTIYFGEGSWLTVV.